This entry lists 8 T cell receptor beta chains sequenced from one sample in a study of blood T cell repertoires in COVID-19. Some clones are missing from TCRdb's copy, which holds only in-frame ones; the method was immunoSEQ multiplex PCR. The top ten clones hold around 2% of a sample with about 100,000 clones, 85% of them seen once. The specimen sequenced was peripheral blood. These receptors were taken from a woman aged 70-85 years with active or convalescent COVID-19.

The CDR3 protein is CASSLALAELNEQYF. In nucleotides, the CDR3 is TGTGCCAGCAGCTTAGCCCTGGCGGAACTCAACGAGCAGTACTTC. The chain carries TRBV7-9 and TRBJ2-7, with D unresolved. V was trimmed by 0 bases and J by 5 bases, leaving 14 bases between them. This CDR3 comprises 15 residues. Germline CDR1 SEHNR, CDR2 FQNEAQ (reference sequence).

The chain has TRBV5-4 and TRBJ2-7; weak D call: TRBD2 (5 bases). CDR1 and CDR2 (germline): SGHNT, YYREEE (reference sequence). The length of the CDR3 is 14 residues. Trimming removed 0 bases from V and 4 bases from J, with 11 bases in between. The CDR3 DNA reads as TGTGCCAGCAGCTTGGCGCCGGGAATTTACGAGCAGTACTTC. Amino acids: CASSLAPGIYEQYF.

The chain uses TRBV25-1 and TRBJ2-7, with 8 positions matching TRBD1. The length of the CDR3 is 14 residues. V lost 4 bases and J lost 1; bases outside the gene matches: 3. CDR1 and CDR2 from the germline V gene are MGHDK and SYGVNS. In nucleotides, the CDR3 is TGTGCCAGCAGTGGGACAGGGAGGTCCTACGAGCAGTACTTC. Amino acid sequence: CASSGTGRSYEQYF.

V gene TRBV18 combines with J gene TRBJ1-6; D unclear. V shed 2 bases and J shed 5 bases, with 13 bases lying between them. Germline loops: CDR1 KGHSH, CDR2 LQKENI. The CDR3 is made up of 16 amino acids. The CDR3 DNA is TGTGCCAGCTCACCAAGTTCTCCGGGTGATAATTCACCCCTCCACTTT. Amino acid sequence: CASSPSSPGDNSPLHF.

J is TRBJ2-7 and V is TRBV3-1 (or the pseudogene TRBV3-2); a weak D match, TRBD2 (5 bases). With 6 bases removed from V and 7 bases from J, the gap between germline ends came to 13 bases. CDR1 and CDR2 (germline): LGHDT, YNNKEL (reference sequence). The CDR3 contains 12 residues. CDR3 region: CASSHRGVEQYF. CDR3 sequence (DNA): TGTGCCAGCAGTCACCGGGGAGTGGAGCAGTACTTC.

Comment on this clone: One junction end does not reproduce the germline sequence, and a read error may be involved. The chain joins TRBV27 to TRBJ1-1; no definite D call. CDR1 is MNHEY and CDR2 is SMNVEV in the germline V gene (reference sequence). This CDR3 spans 13 amino acids. CDR3 loop: CASNLSGGAEAFF. The CDR3 coding sequence is TGTGCCAGCAATTTATCGGGCGGGGCTGAAGCTTTCTTT.

There are a few counts of this clone. The chain joins TRBV14 to TRBJ2-1; perhaps TRBD2 as D (6 bases). The ends were cut back, 0 bases at V and 13 bases at J, with 16 bases in the middle. Germline lookup yields CDR1 SGHDN and CDR2 FVKESK. The CDR3 totals 14 residues. CDR3 region: CASSQDRGNSGQFF. DNA for the CDR3: TGTGCCAGCAGCCAAGATCGCGGGAATTCGGGACAGTTCTTC. Full variable domain (missing parts from reference TRBV14 and TRBJ2-1): EAGVTQFPSHSVIEKGQTVTLRCDPISGHDNLYWYRRVMGKEIKFLLHFVKESKQDESGMPNNRFLAERTGGTYSTLKVQPAELEDSGVYFCASSQDRGNSGQFFGPGTRLTVL.

The chain recombines TRBV5-6 with TRBJ1-2; tentative D call: TRBD1 (6 bases). V shed 3 bases and J shed 7 bases, with 19 bases lying between them. The CDR3 extends over 15 amino acids. CDR1 is SGHDT and CDR2 is YYEEEE in the germline V gene. The CDR3 region has the DNA TGTGCCAGCAGCTCAGGCAGCCGGACAGTAGCTGGCTACACCTTC. It yields the protein CASSSGSRTVAGYTF.